This T cell receptor beta chain comes out of a study of spatial heterogeneity in lung cancer. Study-wide results and limits: It was found that expanded intratumoral alpha and beta TCR counts tracked tumor mutation counts. Ubiquitous nonsynonymous mutations were tracked by counts of ubiquitous expanded TCRs, and regional ones by counts of regional expanded TCRs.

Noted time point: sample taken at primary tumor resection. A total of some 70 untreated early-stage non-small cell lung cancer patients served as donors. Whole RNA was taken from tumor, nontumor lung or frozen PBMC; it was then sequenced unsorted. One entry per CDR3 protein results from TCRdb running MiXCR on the 5' RACE reads. The profile shows a few thousand distinct CDR3 sequences, 5.5% to 6% of them singletons. This clonotype was recorded only once. Its cognate antigen is unknown. This may stem from a read error, because a much larger clone lies one nucleotide away. The CDR3 runs to 14 residues. Germline loops: CDR1 SNHLY, CDR2 FYNNEI.

This chain links TRBV2 with TRBJ2-1; D gene unclear. The TCR comes from a female donor with early-stage non-small cell lung cancer. Sequencing used lung tumor tissue, obtained at surgery. In DNA, the CDR3 is TGTGCCGGCAGTAAAGAAAGCTCCTACAATGAGCAGTTCTTC. Translated, it gives CAGSKESSYNEQFF. The variable domain in full, completed from reference TRBV2 and TRBJ2-1, reads EPEVTQTPSHQVTQMGQEVILRCVPISNHLYFYWYRQILGQKVEFLVSFYNNEISEKSEIFDDQFSVERPDGSNFTLKIRSTKLEDSAMYFCAGSKESSYNEQFFGPGTRLTVL.